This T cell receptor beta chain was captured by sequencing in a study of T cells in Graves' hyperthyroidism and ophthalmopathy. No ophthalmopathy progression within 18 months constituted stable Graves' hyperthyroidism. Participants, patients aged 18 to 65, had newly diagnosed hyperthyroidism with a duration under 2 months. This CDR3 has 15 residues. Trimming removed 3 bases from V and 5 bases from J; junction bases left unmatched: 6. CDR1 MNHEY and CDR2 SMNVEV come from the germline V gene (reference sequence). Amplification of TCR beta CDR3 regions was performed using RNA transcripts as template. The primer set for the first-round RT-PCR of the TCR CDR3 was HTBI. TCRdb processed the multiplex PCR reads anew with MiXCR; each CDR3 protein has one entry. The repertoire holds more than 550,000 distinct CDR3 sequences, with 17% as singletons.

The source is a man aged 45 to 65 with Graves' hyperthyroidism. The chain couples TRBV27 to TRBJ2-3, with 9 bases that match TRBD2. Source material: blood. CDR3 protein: CASSFSGRIQDTQYF. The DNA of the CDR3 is TGTGCCAGCAGTTTTAGCGGGAGAATCCAAGATACGCAGTATTTT.